The 10 T cell receptor beta chains below were found in one sample sequenced in a study of graft-versus-host responses after intestinal transplantation. Repertoires were generated with immunoSEQ multiplex PCR, while TCRdb's copy carries only in-frame clones and drops some. This sample has approximately 74,000 clones, with roughly 90% found just once. This sample comprised PBMCs, obtained 98 days after intestinal transplantation. The source of these receptors is a human patient who received an intestinal transplant, so some T cells may come from the graft donor.

Concerning this clone: Mismatch with germline at one junction end may stem from a read error. This chain joins TRBV7-7 and TRBJ2-1, with a possible D match to TRBD1 (6 bases). This CDR3 is 14 amino acids long. Germline CDR1 is SSHAT and CDR2 is FNYEAQ (reference sequence). The CDR3 DNA reads TGTGCTAGCAGCTTTGATAGGGGGAGTCAAGAGCAGTTCTTC. Protein product: CASSFDRGSQEQFF.

This clone appeared a single time. The chain employs TRBV28 and TRBJ2-1; tentative D call: TRBD2 (5 bases). V was clipped by 3 bases and J by 0 bases, with 6 bases between them. The CDR3 has 14 amino acids. Germline CDR1 and CDR2: MDHEN and SYDVKM. CDR3 loop: CASSLEVSYNEQFF. The CDR3 DNA reads as TGTGCCAGCAGTTTGGAGGTCTCCTACAATGAGCAGTTCTTC.

The chain couples TRBV13 to TRBJ2-3, with TRBD2 matching over 13 bases. CDR1 and CDR2 from the germline V gene are PRHDT and FYEKMQ (reference sequence). The CDR3 length is 17 residues. The trim removed 5 bases at V and 0 bases at J, leaving 5 bases unmatched. DNA of the CDR3: TGTGCCAGCAGCGGGGGACTAGCGGGAATAAGCACAGATACGCAGTATTTT. Translation: CASSGGLAGISTDTQYF.

J is TRBJ1-5 and V is TRBV6-5; D gene uncertain. The V and J ends lost 2 bases and 7 bases respectively, with 12 bases between them. The CDR3 has 14 amino acids. Germline CDR1 MNHEY, CDR2 SVGAGI. CDR3 in amino acids: CASSYVGESQPQHF. CDR3 nucleotide sequence: TGTGCCAGCAGTTACGTTGGGGAAAGCCAGCCCCAGCATTTT.

This clone appeared once. The V and J genes are TRBV6-5 and TRBJ2-1, with TRBD2 matching 14 bases. The V gene end was trimmed by 8 bases and the J gene end by 9 bases; junction bases not matched to a gene: 6. The CDR3 is 14 residues long. Per germline, CDR1 MNHEY and CDR2 SVGAGI. This chain's CDR3 is CASAGTSGSREQFF. CDR3 nucleotides: TGTGCCAGCGCCGGGACTAGCGGGAGCCGTGAGCAGTTCTTC.

This chain connects TRBV6-6 to TRBJ1-3, with unresolved D. The CDR3 length is 12 residues. The germline V gene encodes CDR1 MNHNY and CDR2 SVGAGI (reference sequence). The V gene lost 2 bases and the J gene lost 4 bases, with 3 bases spanning the gap. The CDR3 loop reads CASSYPGNTIYF. The CDR3 coding sequence is TGTGCCAGCAGTTACCCCGGAAACACCATATATTTT.

The genes are TRBV30 and TRBJ2-2; D not resolved. The CDR3 is 10 amino acids. Germline CDR1 is GTSNPN and CDR2 is SVGIG (reference sequence). The germline V and J ends were trimmed by 4 bases and 5 bases, with 2 bases remaining between them. In DNA form, the CDR3 reads TGTGCCTGGAAGACCGGGGAGCTGTTTTTT. Its translation is CAWKTGELFF.

The rearrangement links TRBV6-1 to TRBJ1-1; D is perhaps TRBD1 (6 bases). The germline CDR1 and CDR2 sequences are MNHNS and SASEGT. V was pared by 5 bases and J by 10 bases, with 14 bases between. The CDR3 runs 12 residues. CDR3 bases: TGTGCCAGCAGTTCATACAGGGAGGGAGCTTTCTTT. Protein: CASSSYREGAFF.

The V and J genes are TRBV4-1 and TRBJ1-1, with D tentatively TRBD1 (5 bases). V lost 4 bases and J 1 base, leaving 13 bases between the germline ends. This CDR3 contains 15 residues. Germline V gene lookup returns CDR1 MGHRA and CDR2 YSYEKL. The CDR3 DNA is TGCGCCAGCAGCCCCAGGGATAATCGGAACACTGAAGCTTTCTTT. It codes for CASSPRDNRNTEAFF.

This clone was seen just once. The chain has TRBV5-4 and TRBJ2-7; 8 bases line up with TRBD1. The CDR3 has 15 amino acids. The germline V gene encodes CDR1 SGHNT and CDR2 YYREEE (reference sequence). V shed 0 bases and J 3 bases; nucleotides not matched to a gene: 5. The CDR3 sequence: CASSLEAGGFYEQYF. The CDR3 DNA follows: TGTGCCAGCAGCTTGGAGGCAGGGGGCTTCTACGAGCAGTACTTC.